A single sample gave rise to the 13 T cell receptor beta chains below, sequenced in a study of T cell responses to AZD1222 COVID-19 vaccine. Assay: immunoSEQ multiplex PCR; the TCRdb copy retains only in-frame clones and omits some. The repertoire holds approximately 92,000 clones, about nine tenths seen once, with around 8.1% in the top ten. The sequences come from peripheral blood, collected on day 0 of AZD1222 vaccination. The receptors were sampled from an adult in good health.

The chain links TRBV28 to TRBJ2-7; 9 bases align to TRBD2. CDR1 MDHEN and CDR2 SYDVKM come from the germline V gene. The trim removed 5 bases at V and 3 bases at J, leaving 5 bases unmatched. The CDR3 covers 14 residues. The CDR3 DNA reads TGTGCCAGCAGTATACCTAGCGGGATCTACGAGCAGTACTTC. Residues: CASSIPSGIYEQYF.

The chain combines TRBV5-4 with TRBJ1-4; D gene uncertain. Trimming cost V 1 base and J 10 bases, with 17 bases left between them. The CDR3 is 15 amino acids. The germline V gene encodes CDR1 SGHNT and CDR2 YYREEE (reference sequence). CDR3 residues: CASSLMGGSKGKLFF. The CDR3 DNA is TGTGCCAGCAGCTTGATGGGCGGCTCAAAGGGAAAACTGTTTTTT.

This chain joins TRBV29-1 and TRBJ1-3; D gene uncertain. The germline V gene has CDR1 SQVTM and CDR2 ANQGSEA. Deletions cut 4 bases from V and 2 bases from J, with 3 bases between. This CDR3 is 11 amino acids long. The DNA of the CDR3 is TGCAGCGTTGTAGCTGGAAACACCATATATTTT. It translates to CSVVAGNTIYF.

The genes are TRBV24-1 and TRBJ2-5; D is unresolved. Germline V gives CDR1 KGHDR, CDR2 SFDVKD. CDR3 size: 13 residues. V was pared by 3 bases and J by 2 bases, with 6 bases between. CDR3 in amino acids: CATSDGPQETQYF. The CDR3 DNA follows: TGTGCCACCAGTGATGGGCCTCAAGAGACCCAGTACTTC.

The chain has TRBV7-3 and TRBJ1-6, with TRBD1 as a possible D gene (5 bases). This CDR3 is 14 amino acids long. The ends were cut back, 5 bases at V and 10 bases at J, with 15 bases in the middle. Germline CDR1 and CDR2: SGHTA and FQGTGA. The CDR3 here is CASSLGAGWSPLHF. The CDR3, as DNA: TGTGCCAGCAGCCTCGGGGCAGGGTGGTCACCCCTCCACTTT.

This chain uses TRBV9 with TRBJ1-1; D not resolved. Germline assignment: CDR1 SGDLS and CDR2 YYNGEE. The CDR3 totals 13 residues. Trimming left V 0 bases short and J 4 bases short, with 7 bases between. The CDR3, as DNA: TGTGCCAGCAGCGTAGGCCGTGGCACTGAAGCTTTCTTT. Translation gives CASSVGRGTEAFF.

The chain recombines TRBV5-1 with TRBJ1-2; D uncertain. V lost 0 bases and J 3 bases, leaving 9 bases between the germline ends. The germline V gene encodes CDR1 SGHRS and CDR2 YFSETQ. This CDR3 has 14 residues. In DNA form, the CDR3 reads TGCGCCAGCAGCTTGGCGGACCCCTACTATGGCTACACCTTC. Residues: CASSLADPYYGYTF.

The rearrangement links TRBV29-1 to TRBJ1-3; D uncertain. CDR1 is SQVTM, CDR2 ANQGSEA, per germline. The CDR3 spans 14 residues. V was trimmed by 7 bases and J by 0 bases, leaving 13 bases between them. Written as DNA, the CDR3 is TGCAGCGGTCTTCGGGATGCCTCTGGAAACACCATATATTTT. It specifies CSGLRDASGNTIYF.

The rearrangement joins TRBV7-9 to TRBJ1-2; the D is unclear. CDR3 length: 15 amino acids. Trimming took 5 bases from V and 8 from J, leaving 21 bases between them. The germline CDR1 and CDR2 sequences are SEHNR and FQNEAQ (reference sequence). CDR3 region: CASSLVGPSPEGYTF. The CDR3 nucleotides are TGTGCCAGCAGCCTCGTTGGTCCTAGTCCTGAAGGCTACACCTTC.

This clone was seen a few times. The chain joins TRBV12-5 to TRBJ2-2, with D possibly being TRBD2 (6 bases). V lost 2 bases to trimming and J lost 1 base, with 8 bases between them. Germline V gene data show CDR1 as LGHNT and CDR2 as FRNRAP. The CDR3 has 15 amino acids. CDR3 coding DNA: TGTGCTAGTGGTTTGATTAGCGGGAACACCGGGGAGCTGTTTTTT. Its protein product is CASGLISGNTGELFF.

The chain uses TRBV14 and TRBJ1-2; 11 positions match TRBD1. CDR1 and CDR2 from the germline V gene are SGHDN and FVKESK. Germline trimming cut 4 bases from V and 8 bases from J; bases unmatched to any gene: 9. CDR3 length: 15 residues. This CDR3 reads CASSLHGTGGSGYTF. The CDR3 DNA follows: TGTGCCAGCAGCCTCCATGGGACAGGGGGGAGCGGCTACACCTTC.

The chain carries TRBV30 and TRBJ1-4; tentative D call: TRBD1 (5 bases). V lost 5 bases, J lost 6 bases, and 10 bases lay in between. The CDR3 spans 12 residues. Germline values: CDR1 GTSNPN, CDR2 SVGIG (reference sequence). The DNA for the CDR3 is TGTGCCTGGGCCGACAGAGATGAAAAACTGTTTTTT. Translation: CAWADRDEKLFF.

The chain links TRBV6-5 to TRBJ2-1; 13 bases line up with TRBD2. Germline V gene lookup returns CDR1 MNHEY and CDR2 SVGAGI. This CDR3 spans 15 amino acids. Trimming removed 5 bases from V and 7 bases from J; junction bases left unmatched: 5. The CDR3 is CASSRLAGGRNEQFF. CDR3 bases: TGTGCCAGCAGTCGACTAGCGGGAGGTCGGAATGAGCAGTTCTTC.